Below are 14 T cell receptor beta chains sequenced from a single sample in a study of T cells in Graves' hyperthyroidism and ophthalmopathy. The CDR3 regions of TCR beta were amplified from RNA transcripts. The HTBI primer set served for first-round RT-PCR of the TCR CDR3. TCRdb re-analysed the multiplex PCR reads in MiXCR, keeping a single row per CDR3 protein. The sample lists about 700,000 distinct CDR3 sequences, 45% occurring once. The sample was peripheral blood or thyroid tissue (not recorded which). These receptors were obtained from an adult man with Graves' disease, either hyperthyroidism or ophthalmopathy (not recorded which).

This clonotype was counted ten times or more. This rearrangement joins TRBV7-8 to TRBJ1-4; 8 bases map to TRBD1. The CDR3 covers 15 residues. After removal of 5 bases from V and 7 bases from J, the junction contained 9 bases not matched to a gene. CDR1 and CDR2 from the germline V gene are SGHVS and FQNEAQ. In DNA form, the CDR3 reads TGTGCCAGCAGCCAAGACAGGGGTAGAGTTGAAAAACTGTTTTTT. Its translation: CASSQDRGRVEKLFF.

V gene TRBV29-1 combines with J gene TRBJ2-5; D might be TRBD2 (5 bases). Trimming left V 8 bases short and J 2 bases short, with 9 bases between. The length of the CDR3 is 11 residues. Germline V lookup: CDR1 SQVTM, CDR2 ANQGSEA. CDR3 region: CSTGGQETQYF. The CDR3 DNA follows: TGCAGCACTGGCGGGCAAGAGACCCAGTACTTC.

At least ten counts were recorded for this clonotype. The V call is TRBV20-1, the J call TRBJ1-1; tentative D call: TRBD1 (6 bases). The germline gives CDR1 DFQATT, CDR2 SNEGSKA (reference sequence). This CDR3 has 12 amino acids. Trimming took off 5 bases at V and 5 bases at J, with 12 bases between the two ends. CDR3 DNA: TGCAGTGCTGTACAGGGTTGGACTGAAGCTTTCTTT. It specifies CSAVQGWTEAFF.

This clonotype was seen more than once but under ten times. Mismatch with germline at one junction end may stem from a read error. The V and J genes are TRBV5-1 and TRBJ2-5; D gene ambiguous. The CDR3 covers 13 residues. Per the germline V gene, CDR1 is SGHRS and CDR2 is YFSETQ. CDR3 nucleotide sequence: TGCGCCAGCAGCTTGGAGCTAGAAGAGACCAAGTACTTC. This translates into CASSLELEETKYF.

The gene calls are TRBV19 and TRBJ1-1; D is possibly TRBD1 (6 bases). V was clipped by 9 bases and J by 5 bases, with 19 bases between them. This CDR3 region has 14 residues. Germline-derived CDR1 and CDR2 are LNHDA and SQIVND (reference sequence). CDR3 sequence (DNA): TGTGCCAGCAGTTTTGGACAGAGGAGTACTGAAGCTTTCTTT. This codes for CASSFGQRSTEAFF. Variable domain in full (rest from reference TRBV19 and TRBJ1-1): DGGITQSPKYLFRKEGQNVTLSCEQNLNHDAMYWYRQDPGQGLRLIYYSQIVNDFQKGDIAEGYSVSREKKESFPLTVTSAQKNPTAFYLCASSFGQRSTEAFFGQGTRLTVV.

CDR3 in amino acids: CSVVISDLPAYGYTF. The DNA of the CDR3 is TGCAGCGTTGTAATCTCGGACCTGCCGGCTTATGGCTACACCTTC. V gene TRBV29-1 combines with J gene TRBJ1-2; no reliable D call. Trimming stripped 4 bases from V and 5 bases from J, with 20 bases between. CDR3 length: 15 residues. CDR1 and CDR2 from the germline V gene are SQVTM and ANQGSEA.

The gene calls are TRBV6-1 and TRBJ1-2, with D unresolved. Germline values: CDR1 MNHNS, CDR2 SASEGT. CDR3 length equals 12 residues. Trimming cost V 6 bases and J 6 bases, with 11 bases left between them. The CDR3 region has the DNA TGTGCCAGCAGGGGGTTTAATGATGGCTACACCTTC. It is translated as CASRGFNDGYTF.

This clonotype came up a few times. This chain connects TRBV19 to TRBJ1-2, with D possibly TRBD1 on 6 matching bases. V dropped 8 bases and J dropped 4 bases, with 20 bases sitting between them. This CDR3 contains 15 residues. From germline, CDR1 is LNHDA and CDR2 SQIVND (reference sequence). The CDR3 reads CASGNSDSVSYGYTF. The CDR3 DNA follows: TGTGCCAGTGGAAACTCGGACAGCGTCTCCTATGGCTACACCTTC.

The sample holds many counts of this clonotype. The chain recombines TRBV7-8 with TRBJ2-6; D not certain. CDR1 is SGHVS and CDR2 is FQNEAQ in the germline V gene. This CDR3 has 14 amino acids. Trimming removed 4 bases from V and 0 bases from J, with 4 bases in between. The chain's CDR3 is CASSSVSGANVLTF. The CDR3 nucleotides read TGTGCCAGCAGCTCAGTCTCTGGGGCCAACGTCCTGACTTTC.

Points on this clonotype: A much larger clone differs from this one at a single base, so this may be a read error. The genes are TRBV24-1 and TRBJ1-2; a weak D match, TRBD1 (5 bases). This CDR3 spans 13 amino acids. Germline CDR1 KGHDR, CDR2 SFDVKD. The V end was cut by 4 bases, the J end by 5 bases, with 10 bases between. In DNA form, the CDR3 reads TGTGCCACCAGTGAAGCAAGACAGTATGGCTACACCTTC. Translating gives CATSEARQYGYTF.

This clonotype was counted many times. V usage is TRBV12-3 or TRBV12-4 and J usage is TRBJ1-1; no firm D call. The ends were cut back, 5 bases at V and 1 base at J, with 5 bases in the middle. The length of the CDR3 is 12 residues. The DNA of the CDR3 is TGTGCCAGCAGTCCTTGGAACACTGAAGCTTTCTTT. It translates to CASSPWNTEAFF.

Worth noting for this clonotype: A junction end diverges from the germline sequence, so it may reflect a read error. The J gene is TRBJ2-7, the V gene TRBV5-1; no reliable D call. Germline-derived CDR1 and CDR2 are SGHRS and YFSETQ. This CDR3 region has 14 residues. The CDR3 is CASSSEAVSYEQYF. The CDR3 nucleotides read TGTGCCAGCAGCTCCGAGGCAGTATCATACGAGCAGTACTTC.

In this sample, this clonotype turned up a few times. This chain links TRBV6-5 with TRBJ2-5; 9 nucleotides line up with TRBD2. The germline CDR1 and CDR2 sequences are MNHEY and SVGAGI. The CDR3 has 14 amino acids. Germline trimming cut 5 bases from V and 5 bases from J; bases unmatched to any gene: 6. In nucleotides, the CDR3 is TGTGCCAGCAGTCCCCTTAGCGGGAGTGAGACCCAGTACTTC. This translates into CASSPLSGSETQYF.

In this sample, this clonotype turned up a few times. The chain recombines TRBV6-6 with TRBJ1-4; TRBD1 is a possible D gene (5 bases). The germline CDR1 and CDR2 sequences are MNHNY and SVGAGI (reference sequence). The CDR3 loop spans 15 amino acids. Trimming shortened V by 5 bases and J by 2 bases, and 12 bases separated the two germline ends. The CDR3, as DNA: TGTGCCAGCAGTACCCAGGGCCGCACTAATGAAAAACTGTTTTTT. Protein product: CASSTQGRTNEKLFF.